The 32 T cell receptor beta chains below were found in one sample sequenced in a study of chemoradiotherapy in HPV16-positive cancers. Assay: immunoSEQ multiplex PCR; the TCRdb copy retains only in-frame clones and omits some. This table holds 9,400 or so clones, around 82% found once. The specimen was obtained from a patient who underwent chemoradiotherapy. The receptors come from a human donor with HPV-associated anogenital cancer.

The chain has TRBV6-4 and TRBJ2-1; unclear D gene. CDR3 size: 15 residues. The germline V and J ends were trimmed by 5 bases and 0 bases, with 11 bases remaining between them. Germline loops: CDR1 MRHNA, CDR2 SNTAGT. For the CDR3, the DNA is TGTGCCAGCAGTCACGAAGGGCTCTCCTACAATGAGCAGTTCTTC. Its translation is CASSHEGLSYNEQFF.

The count of this clone is one. The chain recombines TRBV18 with TRBJ2-7; D tentatively fits TRBD1 or TRBD2 (5 bases each). V dropped 4 bases and J dropped 2 bases, with 15 bases sitting between them. The CDR3 runs 15 residues. The germline V gene encodes CDR1 KGHSH and CDR2 LQKENI. The CDR3 here is CASSLSGTDAYEQYF. CDR3 coding DNA: TGTGCCAGCTCACTCTCCGGGACGGATGCCTACGAGCAGTACTTC.

This chain links TRBV4-3 with TRBJ2-2, with D possibly being TRBD2 (5 bases). The CDR3 is 16 amino acids. V gave up 1 base and J gave up 2 bases, with 11 bases separating them. Germline CDR1 is LGHNA and CDR2 is YSLEER. In DNA form, the CDR3 reads TGCGCCAGCAGCCAAGTTACGGGATCAAACACCGGGGAGCTGTTTTTT. Its translation is CASSQVTGSNTGELFF.

This chain's CDR3 is CASSSNPSGLDTQYF. The CDR3 coding sequence is TGCGCCAGCAGTTCAAACCCATCTGGATTAGATACGCAGTATTTT. V is TRBV5-1 and J is TRBJ2-3; D call uncertain. The CDR3 is 15 amino acids. The germline V and J ends were trimmed by 5 bases and 5 bases, with 18 bases remaining between them. Per germline, CDR1 SGHRS and CDR2 YFSETQ.

The chain uses TRBV7-6 and TRBJ2-5; D uncertain. Germline assignment: CDR1 SGHVS and CDR2 FNYEAQ. The CDR3 is made up of 13 amino acids. Trimming stripped 1 base from V and 1 base from J, with 4 bases between. In nucleotides, the CDR3 is TGTGCCAGCAGCTTAGGGCTCCAAGAGACCCAGTACTTC. Translation gives CASSLGLQETQYF.

This chain uses TRBV4-1 with TRBJ2-7, with TRBD1 identical over 8 bases. This CDR3 has 15 residues. The V gene's germline CDR1 is MGHRA and CDR2 YSYEKL. J gave up 2 bases and V 4 bases, and 7 bases lay outside the gene matches. Written as DNA, the CDR3 is TGCGCCAGCAGCCCCGGACAGGGCTATACCTACGAGCAGTACTTC. It specifies CASSPGQGYTYEQYF.

V and J are TRBV7-9 and TRBJ2-5; 7 bases fit TRBD2. Germline V gene data show CDR1 as SEHNR and CDR2 as FQNEAQ (reference sequence). V was clipped by 2 bases and J by 4 bases; unmatched bases: 16. This CDR3 region has 18 residues. The CDR3 protein is CASSLYLGGGRTRETQYF. The DNA for the CDR3 is TGTGCCAGCAGCTTATATTTAGGCGGGGGAAGGACACGAGAGACCCAGTACTTC. Combining the CDR3 with reference TRBV7-9 and TRBJ2-5 gives the whole variable domain DTGVSQNPRHKITKRGQNVTFRCDPISEHNRLYWYRQTLGQGPEFLTYFQNEAQLEKSRLLSDRFSAERPKGSFSTLEIQRTEQGDSAMYLCASSLYLGGGRTRETQYFGPGTRLLVL.

V gene TRBV28 combines with J gene TRBJ1-2; 7 bases map to TRBD1. The V gene end was trimmed by 6 bases and the J gene end by 8 bases; junction bases not matched to a gene: 9. CDR1 is MDHEN and CDR2 is SYDVKM in the germline V gene. The length of the CDR3 is 13 residues. The CDR3 region is CASRPGTAGGYTF. The CDR3 DNA is TGTGCCAGCAGGCCTGGGACAGCTGGAGGCTACACCTTC.

The V call is TRBV9, the J call TRBJ2-1; the match to TRBD1 covers 9 bases. From germline, CDR1 is SGDLS and CDR2 YYNGEE. The CDR3 contains 14 residues. With V trimmed by 7 bases and J by 8 bases, 10 bases remained unmatched. The CDR3 loop reads CASGSGTGRDEQFF. CDR3 nucleotides: TGTGCCAGCGGATCCGGGACAGGGCGAGATGAGCAGTTCTTC. The whole variable domain, remainder taken from reference TRBV9 and TRBJ2-1, is DSGVTQTPKHLITATGQRVTLRCSPRSGDLSVYWYQQSLDQGLQFLIQYYNGEERAKGNILERFSAQQFPDLHSELNLSSLELGDSALYFCASGSGTGRDEQFFGPGTRLTVL.

This clone was picked up a small number of times. The V and J genes are TRBV5-4 and TRBJ1-1; D gene unclear. V was pared by 4 bases and J by 2 bases, with 12 bases between. In germline, CDR1 is SGHNT, CDR2 YYREEE (reference sequence). CDR3 length: 14 amino acids. The CDR3 is CASSETLDNTEAFF. CDR3 DNA sequence: TGTGCCAGCAGCGAGACGCTGGATAACACTGAAGCTTTCTTT.

The rearrangement uses TRBV27 and TRBJ1-1; TRBD1 might be the D (6 bases). Germline assignment: CDR1 MNHEY and CDR2 SMNVEV (reference sequence). There are 13 residues in the CDR3. With 6 bases removed from V and 1 base from J, the gap between germline ends came to 9 bases. The DNA of the CDR3 is TGTGCCAGCAGACAACAGGGGAACACTGAAGCTTTCTTT. As protein: CASRQQGNTEAFF.

The chain carries TRBV7-6 and TRBJ2-3; D unresolved. The CDR3 length is 15 residues. Germline lookup yields CDR1 SGHVS and CDR2 FNYEAQ. V lost 2 bases and J lost 2, with 11 bases in between. CDR3 nucleotide sequence: TGTGCCAGCAGCTTAAGCTCGGTCAACACAGATACGCAGTATTTT. It translates to CASSLSSVNTDTQYF.

The chain recombines TRBV5-6 with TRBJ1-1, with no clear D. CDR1 and CDR2 from the germline V gene are SGHDT and YYEEEE. V was cut by 0 bases and J by 10 bases, with 7 bases left in between. CDR3 length equals 11 residues. CDR3 DNA sequence: TGTGCCAGCAGCTTGGGGCCGCGAGCTTTCTTT. Amino acid sequence: CASSLGPRAFF.

J is TRBJ1-1 and V is TRBV7-9; D not resolved. The germline gives CDR1 SEHNR, CDR2 FQNEAQ (reference sequence). The V and J ends lost 0 bases and 3 bases respectively, with 5 bases between them. CDR3 size: 13 residues. The CDR3 DNA reads as TGTGCCAGCAGCTTAGCCGGGTACACTGAAGCTTTCTTT. Protein sequence: CASSLAGYTEAFF.

This clone was detected only a few times. V usage is TRBV28 and J usage is TRBJ2-7, with TRBD1 matching over 7 bases. The CDR3 has 13 amino acids. Germline-derived CDR1 and CDR2 are MDHEN and SYDVKM. Trimming took 3 bases from V and 3 from J; bases not matched to a gene: 2. In DNA, the CDR3 is TGTGCCAGCAGTTTGTACAGGGGCTACGAGCAGTACTTC. Encoded protein: CASSLYRGYEQYF. The complete variable domain, with remaining parts taken from reference TRBV28 and TRBJ2-7, reads DVKVTQSSRYLVKRTGEKVFLECVQDMDHENMFWYRQDPGLGLRLIYFSYDVKMKEKGDIPEGYSVSREKKERFSLILESASTNQTSMYLCASSLYRGYEQYFGPGTRLTVT.

The rearrangement uses TRBV10-3 and TRBJ2-7; D gene unclear. Trimming removed 0 bases from V and 6 bases from J, with 9 bases in between. This CDR3 spans 13 amino acids. Germline V gives CDR1 ENHRY, CDR2 SYGVKD. In nucleotides, the CDR3 is TGTGCCATCAGTGAGTCGGGTACTTCCGAGCAGTACTTC. Translation gives CAISESGTSEQYF.

This CDR3 reads CASSLGQNNEKLFF. The DNA of the CDR3 is TGTGCCAGCAGCCTGGGACAGAATAATGAAAAACTGTTTTTT. The rearrangement links TRBV7-6 to TRBJ1-4; 7 nucleotides align to TRBD1. This CDR3 spans 14 amino acids. The trim removed 5 bases at V and 4 bases at J, leaving 4 bases unmatched. From germline, CDR1 is SGHVS and CDR2 FNYEAQ.

This rearrangement joins TRBV4-3 to TRBJ1-2; maybe TRBD1 (6 bases). The CDR3 is 14 residues long. V was cut by 1 base and J by 8 bases, with 14 bases left in between. Germline-derived CDR1 and CDR2 are LGHNA and YSLEER. As DNA, the CDR3 is TGCGCCAGCAGCCAAGCAAGGGACATGGGAGGCTACACCTTC. As protein: CASSQARDMGGYTF.

This clone was observed a single time. The chain recombines TRBV2 with TRBJ1-5; D remains unclear. V shed 0 bases and J shed 0 bases, with 12 bases lying between them. The CDR3 spans 17 residues. CDR1 and CDR2 (germline): SNHLY, FYNNEI. Here the CDR3 DNA reads TGTGCCAGCAGTGAAGCGATCACAGATTATAGCAATCAGCCCCAGCATTTT. Translating gives CASSEAITDYSNQPQHF.

The chain employs TRBV2 and TRBJ2-7, with D possibly being TRBD2 (5 bases). Germline V gene data show CDR1 as SNHLY and CDR2 as FYNNEI. V lost 4 bases and J lost 5, with 12 bases in between. There are 13 residues in the CDR3. This CDR3 is CASSANSEDEQYF. In nucleotides, the CDR3 is TGTGCCAGCAGTGCTAATAGCGAAGACGAGCAGTACTTC.

The chain carries TRBV13 and TRBJ2-7; D uncertain. The CDR3 loop spans 14 amino acids. Germline V gene data show CDR1 as PRHDT and CDR2 as FYEKMQ (reference sequence). The ends were cut back, 0 bases at V and 6 bases at J, with 12 bases in the middle. The CDR3 loop is CASSLGAAGREQYF. The CDR3 coding sequence is TGTGCCAGCAGCTTAGGGGCGGCCGGTCGCGAGCAGTACTTC.

The chain combines TRBV5-1 with TRBJ2-3; the D is unclear. Trimming cost V 4 bases and J 0 bases, with 12 bases left between them. CDR1 is SGHRS and CDR2 is YFSETQ in the germline V gene. There are 15 residues in the CDR3. The CDR3 sequence is CASSRDVGSTDTQYF. DNA of the CDR3: TGCGCCAGCAGCCGAGACGTCGGGAGCACAGATACGCAGTATTTT.

The table lists this clone with a count of one. The J gene is TRBJ2-3, the V gene TRBV10-3; TRBD2 agrees at 14 bases. Germline CDR1 ENHRY, CDR2 SYGVKD. V shed 5 bases, J shed 6 bases, and the junction held 7 bases outside the gene matches. CDR3 length equals 16 residues. The CDR3 region is CAISPGLAGEGDTQYF. The CDR3 DNA sequence: TGTGCCATCAGTCCGGGACTAGCGGGGGAGGGCGATACGCAGTATTTT.

The rearrangement links TRBV19 to TRBJ1-1; D remains unclear. CDR1 is LNHDA, CDR2 SQIVND, per germline (reference sequence). CDR3 length equals 14 residues. V lost 0 bases to trimming and J lost 0 bases, with 5 bases between them. CDR3 DNA sequence: TGTGCCAGTAGTATAGACCAGGTGAACACTGAAGCTTTCTTT. It is translated as CASSIDQVNTEAFF.

This clone occurred a few times. The gene calls are TRBV11-3 and TRBJ2-2; a possible D gene is TRBD2 (5 bases). CDR3 length: 13 residues. Germline CDR1 reads SGHNT; CDR2 reads YENEEA. Trimming cost V 5 bases and J 4 bases, with 8 bases left between them. The CDR3 is CASSRGPTGELFF. Here the CDR3 DNA reads TGTGCCAGCAGCCGCGGGCCCACCGGGGAGCTGTTTTTT.

This chain uses TRBV4-1 with TRBJ2-7, with TRBD1 matching 8 bases. Trimming took 8 bases from V and 6 from J; bases not matched to a gene: 15. The CDR3 totals 15 residues. Germline V CDR1 and CDR2: MGHRA, YSYEKL. As DNA, the CDR3 is TGCGCCAGCTCTAGAGAAGCAGGGGGCTTCGGCGAGCAGTACTTC. The encoded protein is CASSREAGGFGEQYF.

The rearrangement uses TRBV4-3 and TRBJ1-4; 9 bases line up with TRBD1. CDR1 LGHNA and CDR2 YSLEER come from the germline V gene. This CDR3 contains 16 residues. With 0 bases clipped from V and 8 bases from J, the junction kept 7 bases outside the gene matches. The CDR3: CASSQELGTGREKLFF. CDR3 nucleotide sequence: TGCGCCAGCAGCCAAGAGTTGGGGACAGGGCGGGAAAAACTGTTTTTT.

The chain combines TRBV9 with TRBJ2-5, with no clear D. From germline, CDR1 is SGDLS and CDR2 YYNGEE. The CDR3 totals 13 residues. Trimming cost V 0 bases and J 3 bases, with 6 bases left between them. The CDR3 DNA reads as TGTGCCAGCAGCGTAGGTTCAGAAGAGACCCAGTACTTC. Its translation is CASSVGSEETQYF. The variable domain in full, with the rest retrieved from reference TRBV9 and TRBJ2-5, is DSGVTQTPKHLITATGQRVTLRCSPRSGDLSVYWYQQSLDQGLQFLIQYYNGEERAKGNILERFSAQQFPDLHSELNLSSLELGDSALYFCASSVGSEETQYFGPGTRLLVL.

This sequence joins TRBV11-2 and TRBJ2-2, with D perhaps matching TRBD1 or TRBD2 (5 bases each). V lost 1 base and J lost 5, with 17 bases in between. Germline assignment: CDR1 SGHAT and CDR2 FQNNGV. The CDR3 has 17 residues. DNA of the CDR3: TGTGCCAGCAGCTTAGGTCTCTCGGGGCCGGGGACCGGGGAGCTGTTTTTT. Its translation: CASSLGLSGPGTGELFF.

This chain uses TRBV18 with TRBJ1-3; 9 bases are a match to TRBD1. With 4 bases clipped from V and 3 bases from J, the junction kept 7 bases outside the gene matches. Germline CDR1 reads KGHSH; CDR2 reads LQKENI. CDR3 size: 16 residues. The CDR3 coding sequence is TGTGCCAGCTCACTTGGACAGGGGAGGTTTGGAAACACCATATATTTT. This translates into CASSLGQGRFGNTIYF.

The chain carries TRBV7-8 and TRBJ1-1; 10 bases align to TRBD1. Germline loops: CDR1 SGHVS, CDR2 FQNEAQ. The CDR3 extends over 14 amino acids. The V gene end was trimmed by 5 bases and the J gene end by 5 bases; junction bases not matched to a gene: 5. The CDR3 loop reads CASSIRTGGTEAFF. Here the CDR3 DNA reads TGTGCCAGCAGCATAAGGACAGGGGGGACTGAAGCTTTCTTT.

This clone has a single count. The chain is built from TRBV5-4 and TRBJ1-1, with a weak D call TRBD1 (5 bases). V lost 2 bases and J lost 1, with 12 bases in between. CDR3 length: 15 residues. Germline V lookup: CDR1 SGHNT, CDR2 YYREEE (reference sequence). The CDR3, as DNA: TGTGCCAGCAGCTTTGACAGTCGGGGGAACACTGAAGCTTTCTTT. Translation: CASSFDSRGNTEAFF.